A single sample gave rise to the 30 T cell receptor beta chains below, sequenced in a study of cytomegalovirus exposure and HLA in healthy donors. The protocol was immunoSEQ multiplex PCR, while the TCRdb copy is restricted to in-frame clones and leaves out a portion. Seen here are 65,000 to 75,000 clones, about 91% observed once, and the top ten hold under 5.5%. Sequencing was performed on PBMCs. The receptors were gathered from a man aged 18 to 35 in good health and CMV-seropositive.

The rearrangement joins TRBV11-2 to TRBJ1-5, with D maybe TRBD1 (6 bases). Germline CDR1 SGHAT, CDR2 FQNNGV. The V end lost 6 bases, the J end lost 4 bases, and 13 bases lay between the germline ends. CDR3 length equals 14 residues. The CDR3 loop reads CASSTTGPNQPQHF. CDR3 nucleotide sequence: TGTGCCAGCAGTACAACAGGGCCTAATCAGCCCCAGCATTTT. Full variable domain (missing parts from reference TRBV11-2 and TRBJ1-5): EAGVAQSPRYKIIEKRQSVAFWCNPISGHATLYWYQQILGQGPKLLIQFQNNGVVDDSQLPKDRFSAERLKGVDSTLKIQPAKLEDSAVYLCASSTTGPNQPQHFGDGTRLSIL.

V gene TRBV7-3 combines with J gene TRBJ2-3; 11 nucleotides line up with TRBD2. The V segment lost 2 bases and the J segment 4 bases; nucleotides outside the gene matches: 8. The CDR3 length is 17 residues. CDR1 is SGHTA and CDR2 is FQGTGA in the germline V gene. The CDR3 DNA follows: TGTGCCAGCAGCTTAGAGAGGACTAGCGGGTTAGCAGATACGCAGTATTTT. Translated, it gives CASSLERTSGLADTQYF. The full variable domain, its missing parts supplied by reference TRBV7-3 and TRBJ2-3, is GAGVSQTPSNKVTEKGKYVELRCDPISGHTALYWYRQSLGQGPEFLIYFQGTGAADDSGLPNDRFFAVRPEGSVSTLKIQRTERGDSAVYLCASSLERTSGLADTQYFGPGTRLTVL.

The J gene is TRBJ1-2, the V gene TRBV2; D gene uncertain. Per the germline V gene, CDR1 is SNHLY and CDR2 is FYNNEI. The CDR3 is 15 residues long. V was clipped by 6 bases and J by 2 bases, with 16 bases between them. The CDR3 nucleotides read TGTGCCAGCAGAGGAGACGGCTCCCTCAACTATGGCTACACCTTC. Protein: CASRGDGSLNYGYTF.

The CDR3 region has the DNA TGTGCCAGCAGTCCGAAAAACGGAGATACGCAGTATTTT. This sequence encodes CASSPKNGDTQYF. V is TRBV28 and J is TRBJ2-3; D gene uncertain. V lost 5 bases to trimming and J lost 5 bases, with 11 bases between them. The CDR3 covers 13 residues. Germline V lookup: CDR1 MDHEN, CDR2 SYDVKM.

This clone was counted a single time. The DNA of the CDR3 is TGTGCCAGCAGCTTAGAACAGGCGTCAGATACGCAGTATTTT. As protein: CASSLEQASDTQYF. The V and J genes are TRBV11-3 and TRBJ2-3; tentative D call: TRBD1 (5 bases). The V end was cut by 0 bases, the J end by 4 bases, with 8 bases between. Germline CDR1 reads SGHNT; CDR2 reads YENEEA. The CDR3 runs 14 residues.

The chain carries TRBV28 and TRBJ2-1; D perhaps matches TRBD2 (6 bases). Germline values: CDR1 MDHEN, CDR2 SYDVKM. Deletions cut 3 bases from V and 7 bases from J, with 19 bases between. The CDR3 extends over 16 amino acids. CDR3 sequence: CASSFNGRDGENEQFF. CDR3 in DNA: TGTGCCAGCAGTTTTAATGGGCGGGATGGAGAGAATGAGCAGTTCTTC.

This clone showed up just once. The chain combines TRBV6-1 with TRBJ2-7, with 10 bases matching TRBD2. CDR1 MNHNS and CDR2 SASEGT come from the germline V gene. This CDR3 is built from 14 residues. With V trimmed by 7 bases and J by 5 bases, 8 bases remained unmatched. CDR3: CASTGLAGAHEQYF. The CDR3 coding sequence is TGTGCCAGCACTGGTCTAGCGGGAGCCCACGAGCAGTACTTC.

The chain joins TRBV28 to TRBJ2-1; TRBD1 agrees at 7 bases. CDR3 length equals 12 residues. Trimming took 6 bases from V and 7 from J; bases not matched to a gene: 3. Germline assignment: CDR1 MDHEN and CDR2 SYDVKM. DNA for the CDR3: TGTGCCAGCAGGTCACAGGGGAATGAGCAGTTCTTC. Residues: CASRSQGNEQFF.

The rearrangement links TRBV6-1 to TRBJ2-1; D is perhaps TRBD2 (5 bases). CDR3 length: 16 amino acids. In germline, CDR1 is MNHNS, CDR2 SASEGT. Trimming stripped 0 bases from V and 0 bases from J, with 9 bases between. The CDR3 reads CASSEAPTISYNEQFF. The CDR3 region has the DNA TGTGCCAGCAGTGAAGCCCCGACTATCTCCTACAATGAGCAGTTCTTC.

This chain uses TRBV19 with TRBJ1-5; 9 bases are shared with TRBD1. The trim removed 7 bases at V and 7 bases at J, leaving 5 bases unmatched. The CDR3 is 13 amino acids. Germline assignment: CDR1 LNHDA and CDR2 SQIVND (reference sequence). This chain's CDR3 is CASTTGQGQPQHF. CDR3 in DNA: TGTGCCAGTACCACCGGACAGGGGCAGCCCCAGCATTTT.

The chain combines TRBV28 with TRBJ1-2, with 8 bases fitting TRBD1. Trimming at V came to 5 bases and at J to 7 bases, leaving 12 bases not matched to a gene. This CDR3 region has 15 residues. Germline CDR1 reads MDHEN; CDR2 reads SYDVKM. This chain's CDR3 is CASSREARGLGGYTF. CDR3 nucleotides: TGTGCCAGCAGTCGGGAGGCCAGGGGGCTAGGTGGCTACACCTTC.

The CDR3 spells CASSESNYGYTF. DNA for the CDR3: TGTGCCAGCAGTGAAAGCAACTATGGCTACACCTTC. The chain carries TRBV6-1 and TRBJ1-2; the D is unclear. Germline V CDR1 and CDR2: MNHNS, SASEGT. The CDR3 runs to 12 residues. Trimming removed 2 bases at V and 2 bases at J, with 3 bases between.

The chain is built from TRBV5-1 and TRBJ2-3; possible D gene TRBD2, 6 bases. Trimming shortened V by 2 bases and J by 5 bases, and 9 bases separated the two germline ends. The CDR3 consists of 13 residues. CDR1 SGHRS and CDR2 YFSETQ come from the germline V gene. The CDR3 nucleotides are TGCGCCAGCAGCTTCGGGGGAGGAGATACGCAGTATTTT. It is translated as CASSFGGGDTQYF.

This clone was detected only once. V and J are TRBV19 and TRBJ1-2, with no clear D. V lost 3 bases and J 0 bases, leaving 8 bases between the germline ends. Germline V lookup: CDR1 LNHDA, CDR2 SQIVND (reference sequence). The CDR3 consists of 14 residues. As DNA, the CDR3 is TGTGCCAGTAGTATGGTAACAGCTAACTATGGCTACACCTTC. Translating it yields CASSMVTANYGYTF.

V usage is TRBV27 and J usage is TRBJ1-1, with 7 nucleotides matching TRBD1. Germline V gene lookup returns CDR1 MNHEY and CDR2 SMNVEV (reference sequence). Losses at the gene ends were 8 bases for V and 1 base for J; bases not matched to a gene: 1. The CDR3 loop spans 12 amino acids. For the CDR3, the DNA is TGTGCCAGCCGGACAGGGAACACTGAAGCTTTCTTT. This codes for CASRTGNTEAFF.

The rearrangement joins TRBV9 to TRBJ2-5; 8 bases agree with TRBD1. Germline V gene lookup returns CDR1 SGDLS and CDR2 YYNGEE. This CDR3 is 14 amino acids long. V lost 3 bases and J lost 2; bases outside the gene matches: 3. The CDR3 reads CASSAGDRQETQYF. DNA for the CDR3: TGTGCCAGCAGCGCGGGGGACAGGCAAGAGACCCAGTACTTC.

The genes are TRBV5-4 and TRBJ2-3; 14 bases align to TRBD2. The junction had 8 bases not matched to a gene; V was cut back by 5 bases and J by 0 bases. From germline, CDR1 is SGHNT and CDR2 YYREEE (reference sequence). The length of the CDR3 is 18 residues. CDR3: CASSLGLAGVLSTDTQYF. CDR3 in DNA: TGTGCCAGCAGTCTGGGACTAGCGGGGGTGCTTAGCACAGATACGCAGTATTTT.

The rearrangement joins TRBV27 to TRBJ2-1, with a possible D match to TRBD2 (6 bases). The CDR3 runs to 15 residues. The V end lost 1 base, the J end lost 1 base, and 8 bases lay between the germline ends. The germline V gene encodes CDR1 MNHEY and CDR2 SMNVEV (reference sequence). CDR3 nucleotide sequence: TGTGCCAGCAGTTTATTTGCGGGATCCTACAATGAGCAGTTCTTC. Its translation is CASSLFAGSYNEQFF.

The chain has TRBV19 and TRBJ1-5, with no clear D. CDR1 is LNHDA, CDR2 SQIVND, per germline (reference sequence). This CDR3 is 14 amino acids long. V was trimmed by 6 bases and J by 6 bases, leaving 15 bases between them. CDR3 DNA sequence: TGTGCCAGTAGGTTGCCGGGGTTGGCTCAGCCCCAGCATTTT. This codes for CASRLPGLAQPQHF.

This chain uses TRBV5-4 with TRBJ2-5; TRBD2 matches at 14 bases. Trimming at V came to 4 bases and at J to 4 bases, leaving 3 bases not matched to a gene. CDR1 SGHNT and CDR2 YYREEE come from the germline V gene (reference sequence). This CDR3 has 15 amino acids. The CDR3 loop is CASSGGTSGRETQYF. In DNA, the CDR3 is TGTGCCAGCAGCGGTGGGACTAGCGGGAGAGAGACCCAGTACTTC.

J is TRBJ2-7 and V is TRBV18; D perhaps matches TRBD2 (8 bases). V was cut by 0 bases and J by 2 bases, with 29 bases left in between. The germline V gene has CDR1 KGHSH and CDR2 LQKENI. This CDR3 contains 21 residues. The CDR3 sequence is CASSPPRLRTGRLAGPYEQYF. For the CDR3, the DNA is TGTGCCAGCTCACCACCGAGGCTCCGGACAGGAAGGTTAGCGGGACCCTACGAGCAGTACTTC.

This rearrangement joins TRBV7-6 to TRBJ1-1, with D unresolved. This CDR3 region has 15 residues. Trimming removed 0 bases at V and 6 bases at J, with 14 bases between. In germline, CDR1 is SGHVS, CDR2 FNYEAQ. Written as DNA, the CDR3 is TGTGCCAGCAGCTTAGCTGAGGCTGAAGGAGCTGAAGCTTTCTTT. It yields the protein CASSLAEAEGAEAFF.

The chain couples TRBV7-8 to TRBJ2-2; maybe TRBD1 (8 bases). The germline V gene encodes CDR1 SGHVS and CDR2 FQNEAQ. This CDR3 is built from 14 residues. Between the trimmed V and J ends, which lost 2 bases and 6 bases, there was a span of 10 bases. Written as DNA, the CDR3 is TGTGCCAGCAGCTTAACAGGGGGGGCCGGGGAGCTGTTTTTT. As protein: CASSLTGGAGELFF.

The chain links TRBV30 to TRBJ2-5, with 11 bases lining up with TRBD1. V was pared by 0 bases and J by 7 bases, with 13 bases of the junction left unmatched. Germline assignment: CDR1 GTSNPN and CDR2 SVGIG (reference sequence). CDR3 size: 17 residues. The CDR3, as DNA: TGTGCCTGGAGTGTACGGTGGGACAGGGGGTCCGTAGGGACCCAGTACTTC. It is translated as CAWSVRWDRGSVGTQYF.

The chain is built from TRBV28 and TRBJ2-1; D unresolved. The V end lost 5 bases, the J end lost 9 bases, and 23 bases lay between the germline ends. There are 16 residues in the CDR3. Germline values: CDR1 MDHEN, CDR2 SYDVKM. The CDR3 sequence is CASSLVGVGLNGEQFF. CDR3 nucleotide sequence: TGTGCCAGCAGTCTCGTAGGTGTGGGCTTGAACGGTGAGCAGTTCTTC.

This chain links TRBV27 with TRBJ2-2; D not certain. The CDR3 has 13 residues. The V and J ends lost 6 bases and 6 bases respectively, with 11 bases between them. Per germline, CDR1 MNHEY and CDR2 SMNVEV (reference sequence). CDR3 nucleotide sequence: TGTGCCAGCAGCCGTCTAGGTCCCGGGGAGCTGTTTTTT. It codes for CASSRLGPGELFF.

The chain links TRBV9 to TRBJ2-7; TRBD2 aligns across 9 bases. J gave up 0 bases and V 5 bases, and 6 bases lay outside the gene matches. Germline V CDR1 and CDR2: SGDLS, YYNGEE. The CDR3 spans 15 residues. The CDR3 DNA reads as TGTGCCAGCAGTTCTAGCGGGGCCCACTCCTACGAGCAGTACTTC. Encoded protein: CASSSSGAHSYEQYF. Using reference TRBV9 and TRBJ2-7 for the parts outside the CDR3, the full variable domain is DSGVTQTPKHLITATGQRVTLRCSPRSGDLSVYWYQQSLDQGLQFLIQYYNGEERAKGNILERFSAQQFPDLHSELNLSSLELGDSALYFCASSSSGAHSYEQYFGPGTRLTVT.

The genes are TRBV27 and TRBJ1-2; D is unclear. In germline, CDR1 is MNHEY, CDR2 SMNVEV (reference sequence). Trimming pared 5 bases from V and 5 bases from J, leaving 6 bases between. The CDR3 length is 11 residues. The CDR3 bases are TGTGCCAGCAGTCCCGGGTATGGCTACACCTTC. This encodes CASSPGYGYTF.

The V call is TRBV4-1, the J call TRBJ2-7; D may be TRBD1 (5 bases). Trimming took 3 bases from V and 4 from J, leaving 7 bases between them. Germline V gives CDR1 MGHRA, CDR2 YSYEKL. The CDR3 loop spans 12 amino acids. DNA of the CDR3: TGCGCCAGCAGCCACCAGGGATACGAGCAGTACTTC. Protein: CASSHQGYEQYF.

The genes are TRBV20-1 and TRBJ1-1; D not resolved. Per germline, CDR1 DFQATT and CDR2 SNEGSKA (reference sequence). V was clipped by 2 bases and J by 10 bases, with 11 bases between them. This CDR3 has 11 residues. The CDR3 protein is CSARNTALAFF. The CDR3 DNA reads as TGCAGTGCTAGAAACACCGCCTTAGCTTTCTTT.